Listed here is a single T cell receptor beta chain. Its antigen has not been determined. No clone much larger than this one lies a single base away; base qualities are absent. Sample treatment or condition, as interpreted from the label and publication: 15 to 20 received Ad26.COV2.S at low or high dose, single or two shots; about 5 received placebo; per-sample allocation not given. For vaccine and placebo recipients, repertoires were sequenced using samples collected on day 63 after the first injection. Between 29 July and 7 August 2020, Cohort 1b enrolled some 25 adults aged 18-55 years at one site in Boston, USA. As a vaccine, Ad26.COV2.S was a replication-incompetent adenovirus type 26 vector that expressed a prefusion-stabilized SARS-CoV-2 spike protein derived from the original Wuhan strain. The immunoSEQ Assay was used to sequence TCRbeta CDR3 regions. After extraction, genomic DNA underwent amplification by bias-controlled multiplex PCR, followed by high-throughput sequencing. Under the source paper's analysis protocol: To quantify the absolute abundance of every unique TCRbeta CDR3 region, sequences were collapsed and filtered. T cell fraction was estimated by normalization of TCRbeta template counts to usable DNA, with usable DNA being measured through amplification of reference genes present in all nucleated cells. Repertoire TCRs were annotated as SARS-CoV-2-specific by exact matching of V gene, CDR3 amino acid sequence and J gene to a known reactive TCR set. The reference SARS-CoV-2 TCR set was obtained from MIRA and was filtered for enrichment in COVID-19-positive ImmuneCODE repertoires, whereby public or cross-reactive TCRs were removed. Using the MIRA antigens, annotated TCRs were further analysed by specific ORF or by position within an ORF. Breadth was defined as the number of annotated unique rearrangements divided by the total number of unique productive rearrangements, and depth was defined as the summed frequency of the annotated unique rearrangements. TCR breadth was compared between groups using two-sided Wilcoxon rank-sum tests. Sourced from immuneACCESS, this table was stored by TCRdb with only in-frame sequences that have V and J called. A share of the clones is absent; for the studies checked, an unresolved V gene accounts for under half, and the remainder has no known explanation. V and J calls and clone size are as listed in that table; D and trimming were resolved from the DNA. The sample records 350,000 to 500,000 clones, around 90% of which are singletons. Under 4.5% of the sample lies in the top ten.

This specimen comes from a study of Ad26.COV2.S vaccination and SARS-CoV-2 variants (dated by TCRdb to 2020 to 2022). For context, the study as a whole: Donors in the vaccine arm were drawn from COV1001, a multicentre, randomized, double-blind, placebo-controlled phase I-IIa trial testing Ad26.COV2.S in healthy adults. The specificity and breadth of SARS-CoV-2-reactive T cell receptors after Ad26.COV2.S vaccination were assessed by TCRbeta repertoire sequencing. Blinding of investigators to trial group allocation was maintained during experiments and outcome assessment. The TCR-sequenced set comprised approximately 30 samples: around 20 Ad26.COV2.S vaccine recipients, 5 placebo recipients and 8 SARS-CoV-2 convalescent individuals. Ad26.COV2.S was given intramuscularly at 5x10^10 or 1x10^11 viral particles, as a single shot or as two shots 56 days apart. Trial participants were randomized into five groups of five, in which low-dose or high-dose Ad26.COV2.S was given once or twice, or placebo was given on both occasions. The paper as a whole reports these results and caveats: The study was not powered for comparison of responses between vaccine doses or regimens. Vaccine and placebo recipients had similar non-spike TCR breadth, a finding consistent with the vaccine containing only spike. After vaccination, substantial breadth of spike-specific CD8+ and CD4+ T cell responses was reported. It was noted by the authors that total T cell responses may have been underestimated by the TCR breadth and depth analyses. Compared with placebo recipients, Ad26.COV2.S recipients showed higher spike-specific TCR breadth (P = 0.0014).

Trimmed from V: 5 bases; trimmed from J: 7 bases; junction bases lacking a gene match: 12. The CDR3 covers 16 residues, taking in both the cysteine and the phenylalanine. The read is trimmed to its CDR3 DNA, 48 bases read in frame from base 1. In the germline V gene (reference sequence), CDR1 corresponds to LNHDA and CDR2 to SQIVND. The sequence derives from a person between 18 and 60 years old who received the Ad26.COV2.S COVID-19 vaccine or a placebo. The specimen comprised peripheral blood, sampled in a trial of Ad26.COV2.S vaccine versus placebo. The chain employs TRBV19 and TRBJ2-1, with 9 junctional bases fitting TRBD2. CDR3 sequence: CASSPLAGSVGNEQFF. The nucleotide sequence is TGTGCCAGTAGTCCCCTAGCGGGAAGTGTTGGGAATGAGCAGTTCTTC. With all but the CDR3 taken from the reference TRBV19 and TRBJ2-1 genes, the full variable domain is: DGGITQSPKYLFRKEGQNVTLSCEQNLNHDAMYWYRQDPGQGLRLIYYSQIVNDFQKGDIAEGYSVSREKKESFPLTVTSAQKNPTAFYLCASSPLAGSVGNEQFFGPGTRLTVL.